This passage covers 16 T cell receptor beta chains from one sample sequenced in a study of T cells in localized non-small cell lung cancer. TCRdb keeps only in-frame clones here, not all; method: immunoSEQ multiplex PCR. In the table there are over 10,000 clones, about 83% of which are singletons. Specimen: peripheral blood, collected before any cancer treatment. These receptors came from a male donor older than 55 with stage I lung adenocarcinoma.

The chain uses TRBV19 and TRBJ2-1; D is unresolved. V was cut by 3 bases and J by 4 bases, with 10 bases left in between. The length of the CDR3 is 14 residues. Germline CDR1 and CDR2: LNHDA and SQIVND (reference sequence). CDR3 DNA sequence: TGTGCCAGTAGTATCTCTCTAGGTTACAATGAGCAGTTCTTC. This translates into CASSISLGYNEQFF.

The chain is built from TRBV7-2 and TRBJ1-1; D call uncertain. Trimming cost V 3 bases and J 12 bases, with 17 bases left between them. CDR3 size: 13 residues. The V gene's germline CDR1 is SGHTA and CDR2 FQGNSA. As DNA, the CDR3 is TGTGCCAGCAGCTTTAATGTCGAAAGGAAGACTTTCTTT. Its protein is CASSFNVERKTFF.

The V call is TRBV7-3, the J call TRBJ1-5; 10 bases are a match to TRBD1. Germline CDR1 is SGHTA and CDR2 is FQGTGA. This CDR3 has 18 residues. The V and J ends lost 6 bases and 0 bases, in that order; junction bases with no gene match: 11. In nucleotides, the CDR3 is TGTGCCAGCAGTCGCCGGGACAGGGGAACTTATAGCAATCAGCCCCAGCATTTT. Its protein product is CASSRRDRGTYSNQPQHF.

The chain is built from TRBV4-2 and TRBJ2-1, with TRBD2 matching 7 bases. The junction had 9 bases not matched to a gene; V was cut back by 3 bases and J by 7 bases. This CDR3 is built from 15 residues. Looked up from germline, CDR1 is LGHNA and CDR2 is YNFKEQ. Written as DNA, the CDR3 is TGTGCCAGCAGCCATACTCTGGGGGGGTGGAATGAGCAGTTCTTC. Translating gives CASSHTLGGWNEQFF.

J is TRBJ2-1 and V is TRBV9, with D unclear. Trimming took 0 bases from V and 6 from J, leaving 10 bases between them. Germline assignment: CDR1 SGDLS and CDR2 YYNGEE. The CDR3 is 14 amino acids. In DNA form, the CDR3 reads TGTGCCAGCAGCGTAGCCACCGATCTCAATGAGCAGTTCTTC. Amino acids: CASSVATDLNEQFF. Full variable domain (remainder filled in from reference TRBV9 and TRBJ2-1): DSGVTQTPKHLITATGQRVTLRCSPRSGDLSVYWYQQSLDQGLQFLIQYYNGEERAKGNILERFSAQQFPDLHSELNLSSLELGDSALYFCASSVATDLNEQFFGPGTRLTVL.

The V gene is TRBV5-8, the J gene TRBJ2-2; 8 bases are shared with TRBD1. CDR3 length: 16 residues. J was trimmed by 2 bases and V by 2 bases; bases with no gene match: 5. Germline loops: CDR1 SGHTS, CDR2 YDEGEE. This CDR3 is CASSLGQGTNTGELFF. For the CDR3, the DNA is TGTGCCAGCAGCTTAGGACAGGGCACTAACACCGGGGAGCTGTTTTTT.

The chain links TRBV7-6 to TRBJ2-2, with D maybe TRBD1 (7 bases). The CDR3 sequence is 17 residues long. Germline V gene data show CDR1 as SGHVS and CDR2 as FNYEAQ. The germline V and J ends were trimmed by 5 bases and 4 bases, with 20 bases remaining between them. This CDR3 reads CASSDRQGGISTGELFF. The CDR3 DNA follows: TGTGCCAGCAGCGACCGACAGGGAGGTATTAGCACCGGGGAGCTGTTTTTT.

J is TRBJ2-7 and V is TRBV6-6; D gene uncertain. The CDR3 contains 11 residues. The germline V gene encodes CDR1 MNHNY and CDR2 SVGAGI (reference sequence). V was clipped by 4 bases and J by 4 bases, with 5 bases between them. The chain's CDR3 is CASSSAYEQYF. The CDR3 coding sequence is TGTGCCAGCAGTTCCGCGTACGAGCAGTACTTC.

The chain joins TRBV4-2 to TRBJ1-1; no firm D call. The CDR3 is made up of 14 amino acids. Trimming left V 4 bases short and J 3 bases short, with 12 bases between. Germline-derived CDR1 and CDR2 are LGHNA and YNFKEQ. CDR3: CASSPSTVYTEAFF. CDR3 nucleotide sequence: TGTGCCAGCAGCCCCTCTACCGTTTACACTGAAGCTTTCTTT.

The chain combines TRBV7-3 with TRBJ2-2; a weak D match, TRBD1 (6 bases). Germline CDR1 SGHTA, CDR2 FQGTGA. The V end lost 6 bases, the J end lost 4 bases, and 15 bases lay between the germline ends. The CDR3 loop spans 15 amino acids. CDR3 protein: CASSPNQGSTGELFF. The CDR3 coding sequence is TGTGCCAGCAGTCCAAATCAGGGGAGCACCGGGGAGCTGTTTTTT.

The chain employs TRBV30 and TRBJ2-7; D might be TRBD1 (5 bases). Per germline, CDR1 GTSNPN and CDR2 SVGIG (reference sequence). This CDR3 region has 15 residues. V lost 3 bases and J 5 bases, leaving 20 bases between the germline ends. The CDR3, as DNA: TGTGCCTGGAGAAGCAGGGTCCCTCTCTCTCACGAGCAGTACTTC. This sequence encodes CAWRSRVPLSHEQYF.

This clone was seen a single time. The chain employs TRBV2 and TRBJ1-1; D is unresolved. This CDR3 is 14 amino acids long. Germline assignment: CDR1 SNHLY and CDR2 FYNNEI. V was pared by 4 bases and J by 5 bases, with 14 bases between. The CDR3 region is CASSGAGARTEAFF. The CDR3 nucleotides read TGTGCCAGCAGTGGGGCGGGAGCGCGGACTGAAGCTTTCTTT. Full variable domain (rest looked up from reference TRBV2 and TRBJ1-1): EPEVTQTPSHQVTQMGQEVILRCVPISNHLYFYWYRQILGQKVEFLVSFYNNEISEKSEIFDDQFSVERPDGSNFTLKIRSTKLEDSAMYFCASSGAGARTEAFFGQGTRLTVV.

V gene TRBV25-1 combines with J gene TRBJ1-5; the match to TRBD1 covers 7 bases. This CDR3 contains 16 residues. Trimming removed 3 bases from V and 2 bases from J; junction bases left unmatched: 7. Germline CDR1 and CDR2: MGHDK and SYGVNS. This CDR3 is CASSDSRGVGNQPQHF. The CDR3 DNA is TGTGCCAGCAGTGATTCCAGGGGGGTCGGCAATCAGCCCCAGCATTTT.

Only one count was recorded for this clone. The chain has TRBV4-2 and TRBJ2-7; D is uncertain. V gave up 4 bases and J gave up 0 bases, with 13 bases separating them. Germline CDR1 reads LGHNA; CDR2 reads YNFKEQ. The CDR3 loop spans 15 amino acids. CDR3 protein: CASSREKASSYEQYF. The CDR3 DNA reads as TGTGCCAGCAGCCGGGAAAAGGCCTCCTCCTACGAGCAGTACTTC.

The CDR3 region has the DNA TGTGCCAGCAGTCACCTGACAGGATCCCTTAGCAATCAGCCCCAGCATTTT. Its protein is CASSHLTGSLSNQPQHF. The rearrangement uses TRBV27 and TRBJ1-5; a possible D gene is TRBD1 (6 bases). Germline values: CDR1 MNHEY, CDR2 SMNVEV (reference sequence). The CDR3 length is 17 residues. The V and J ends lost 5 bases and 0 bases respectively, with 17 bases between them.

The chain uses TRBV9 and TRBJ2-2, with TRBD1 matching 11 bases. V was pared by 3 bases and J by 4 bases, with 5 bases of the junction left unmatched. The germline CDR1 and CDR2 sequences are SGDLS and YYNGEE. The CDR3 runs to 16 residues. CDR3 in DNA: TGTGCCAGCAGCGCTTCCGGGACAGGGGGCACCGGGGAGCTGTTTTTT. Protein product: CASSASGTGGTGELFF.